The T cell receptor (beta chain) under discussion was sequenced for a study of blood T cell repertoires in COVID-19. Looking at the study overall: Samples representing acute and convalescent COVID-19 were sourced from the United States, Italy and Spain. PBMCs, B-cell-depleted T cells, or T cells provided the cDNA or gDNA that made up the material.

Authors' processing steps: Amplification of reference gene primers was used by the study to estimate nucleated cell counts. This table comes from immunoSEQ multiplex PCR, and its TCRdb copy is limited to in-frame clones, with some not included. V and J calls and clone size are as listed in that table; D and trimming were resolved from the DNA. The data hold under 75,000 clones, with roughly three quarters observed a single time. The CDR3 loop spans 15 amino acids. The V end lost 5 bases, the J end lost 0 bases, and 11 bases lay between the germline ends. CDR1 and CDR2 from the germline V gene are MNHEY and SVGAGI.

The receptor was derived from a woman aged 60-75 years with acute or convalescent COVID-19. This chain joins TRBV6-5 and TRBJ1-5; D gene uncertain. Specimen: peripheral blood. The CDR3 region is CASSRGATSNQPQHF. The CDR3 DNA follows: TGTGCCAGCAGTCGCGGCGCGACTAGCAATCAGCCCCAGCATTTT.